This TCR beta chain comes out of a study of blood T cell repertoires in COVID-19. Only in-frame clones appear in the TCRdb table, and some are missing; sequencing was by immunoSEQ multiplex PCR. The sample comprises about 160,000 clones, more than 65% of which are singletons, and roughly 5% rests with the top ten. CDR1 is SGHVS, CDR2 FQNEAQ, per germline. CDR3 length: 16 residues. Trimming shortened V by 7 bases and J by 8 bases, and 26 bases separated the two germline ends. Material for sequencing was PBMCs or T cells enriched from blood (not recorded which). The chain carries TRBV7-8 and TRBJ1-2; D remains unclear. The sequence derives from a woman aged 40 to 50 with acute COVID-19. CDR3 nucleotides: TGTGCCAGCACCCCGTCGGGTGTCGGCTCCACTAGAGGCTACACCTTC. Amino acids: CASTPSGVGSTRGYTF.